The clone carrying this TCR beta chain was detected only once. V shed 4 bases, J shed 7 bases, and the junction held 7 bases outside the gene matches. The CDR3 is 14 amino acids. Germline CDR1 and CDR2: SGHAT and FQNNGV. Authors' processing steps: Cell counts per sample came from amplifying reference gene primers. Produced via immunoSEQ multiplex PCR; TCRdb's table is partial and in-frame only. The V and J calls and clone size were taken over from that table, and D and trimming were inferred from the DNA. Of roughly 360,000 clones detected, around 84% appear once; the ten largest clones hold around 1.1%. The data belong to a study of blood T cell repertoires in COVID-19. At the level of the study: Sites in the United States, Italy and Spain provided acute and convalescent COVID-19 samples. The analysed material was cDNA or gDNA that came from T cells, B-cell-depleted T cells, or PBMCs.

Sequenced material: peripheral blood. The receptor's source is a human donor with acute or convalescent COVID-19. The donor label of this sample is uncertain. V usage is TRBV11-2 and J usage is TRBJ2-3; 8 bases map to TRBD1. Here the CDR3 reads CASSSGQGRHTQYF. Written as DNA, the CDR3 is TGTGCCAGCAGCTCCGGACAGGGCCGCCATACGCAGTATTTT. Using reference TRBV11-2 and TRBJ2-3 for the parts outside the CDR3, the full variable domain is EAGVAQSPRYKIIEKRQSVAFWCNPISGHATLYWYQQILGQGPKLLIQFQNNGVVDDSQLPKDRFSAERLKGVDSTLKIQPAKLEDSAVYLCASSSGQGRHTQYFGPGTRLTVL.